What follows are 30 T cell receptor beta chains derived from one specimen sequenced in a study of blood T cell repertoires in COVID-19 (dated by TCRdb to the early 2020s). Receptors were amplified or captured by the immunoSEQ multiplex PCR assay. Entries here come from immuneACCESS through TCRdb and include only in-frame sequences with V and J called. Some clones fail to appear in such tables; in the studies checked, an unresolved V gene covers under half of the shortfall, and the cause of the remainder is unknown. This sample holds 6,400 or so clones; roughly nine tenths were observed only once. The ten top clones hold 10% of the sample. The sequenced material came from peripheral blood. The receptor set was obtained from a man aged 65 to 85 with active COVID-19.

The chain uses TRBV23-1 and TRBJ2-6, with 9 bases identical to TRBD1. TRBV23-1 is an ORF, and what it does is uncertain. V dropped 7 bases and J dropped 4; count of bases not matched to a gene: 23. This CDR3 is 21 amino acids long. The CDR3 region has the DNA TGCGCCAGCAAACCCGCCCCGCTACAGGGGGCCGTACCGTCGGGGGCCAACGTCCTGACTTTC. This encodes CASKPAPLQGAVPSGANVLTF.

This rearrangement joins TRBV6-2 or TRBV6-3 to TRBJ1-2; D is ambiguous. The CDR3 runs 13 residues. Germline CDR1 and CDR2: MNHEY and SVGEGT. V was clipped by 6 bases and J by 4 bases, with 12 bases between them. CDR3 amino acids: CASSPGVVYGYTF. CDR3 sequence (DNA): TGTGCCAGCAGCCCCGGAGTGGTCTATGGCTACACCTTC.

The rearrangement links TRBV7-6 to TRBJ2-5, with a possible D match to TRBD2 (5 bases). The CDR3 runs to 15 residues. In germline, CDR1 is SGHVS, CDR2 FNYEAQ. With 5 bases removed from V and 5 bases from J, the gap between germline ends came to 18 bases. The CDR3 loop is CASSPTPRRGETQYF. Here the CDR3 DNA reads TGTGCCAGCAGCCCCACCCCGAGGAGAGGGGAGACCCAGTACTTC.

The rearrangement uses TRBV4-3 and TRBJ1-1; TRBD1 matches 7 bases. Trimming removed 4 bases from V and 0 bases from J; junction bases left unmatched: 2. This CDR3 is built from 14 residues. Germline CDR1 LGHNA, CDR2 YSLEER. The CDR3 loop is CASSPGTVNTEAFF. In nucleotides, the CDR3 is TGCGCCAGCAGCCCAGGGACAGTGAACACTGAAGCTTTCTTT.

The V and J genes are TRBV15 and TRBJ2-2, with 8 bases aligning to TRBD1. Germline loops: CDR1 LNHNV, CDR2 YYDKDF (reference sequence). Germline trimming cut 6 bases from V and 3 bases from J; bases unmatched to any gene: 6. This CDR3 is built from 15 residues. Here the CDR3 reads CATRMDREDTGELFF. Here the CDR3 DNA reads TGTGCCACCAGAATGGACAGGGAGGACACCGGGGAGCTGTTTTTT. Full variable domain (outside the CDR3, taken from reference TRBV15 and TRBJ2-2): DAMVIQNPRYQVTQFGKPVTLSCSQTLNHNVMYWYQQKSSQAPKLLFHYYDKDFNNEADTPDNFQSRRPNTSFCFLDIRSPGLGDTAMYLCATRMDREDTGELFFGEGSRLTVL.

The chain links TRBV7-9 to TRBJ2-3; weak D call: TRBD2 (5 bases). CDR3 length: 13 residues. The germline V gene encodes CDR1 SEHNR and CDR2 FQNEAQ (reference sequence). V lost 6 bases to trimming and J lost 2 bases, with 9 bases between them. The CDR3 sequence is CASRTGDTDTQYF. The CDR3 nucleotides read TGTGCCAGCAGAACCGGGGACACAGATACGCAGTATTTT. The entire variable domain, with the rest obtained from reference TRBV7-9 and TRBJ2-3, is as follows: DTGVSQNPRHKITKRGQNVTFRCDPISEHNRLYWYRQTLGQGPEFLTYFQNEAQLEKSRLLSDRFSAERPKGSFSTLEIQRTEQGDSAMYLCASRTGDTDTQYFGPGTRLTVL.

This chain connects TRBV7-9 to TRBJ1-3; D gene unclear. V lost 10 bases and J lost 0, with 10 bases in between. This CDR3 contains 13 residues. Germline V lookup: CDR1 SEHNR, CDR2 FQNEAQ (reference sequence). The CDR3 DNA follows: TGTGCCACCCCGAGGAGCTCTGGAAACACCATATATTTT. The encoded protein is CATPRSSGNTIYF.

This clone is categorized as medium-sized (0.01 to 0.1%). This chain connects TRBV2 to TRBJ1-5; D may be TRBD1 (5 bases). Germline values: CDR1 SNHLY, CDR2 FYNNEI. The V gene lost 6 bases and the J gene lost 7 bases, with 10 bases spanning the gap. The CDR3 contains 12 residues. The DNA for the CDR3 is TGTGCCAGCAGACGCAGGGAACAGCCCCAGCATTTT. Residues: CASRRREQPQHF. The entire variable domain, with the rest obtained from reference TRBV2 and TRBJ1-5, is as follows: EPEVTQTPSHQVTQMGQEVILRCVPISNHLYFYWYRQILGQKVEFLVSFYNNEISEKSEIFDDQFSVERPDGSNFTLKIRSTKLEDSAMYFCASRRREQPQHFGDGTRLSIL.

The chain uses TRBV6-5 and TRBJ1-5, with D tentatively TRBD1 (5 bases). Germline CDR1 is MNHEY and CDR2 is SVGAGI. The CDR3 is 13 residues long. The germline V and J ends were trimmed by 6 bases and 7 bases, with 13 bases remaining between them. CDR3 coding DNA: TGTGCCAGCAGACCACACGGGGGGCAGCCCCAGCATTTT. This codes for CASRPHGGQPQHF.

The V gene is TRBV5-4, the J gene TRBJ2-1; 8 positions match TRBD1. The CDR3 loop spans 15 amino acids. The germline CDR1 and CDR2 sequences are SGHNT and YYREEE (reference sequence). J lost 8 bases, V lost 0 bases, and 7 bases had no gene match. CDR3 sequence reads: CASSLGQGARDEQFF. In DNA form, the CDR3 reads TGTGCCAGCAGCTTGGGGCAGGGGGCGAGGGATGAGCAGTTCTTC.

By sample fraction, this clone is medium-sized. The genes are TRBV6-4 and TRBJ2-7; D unresolved. Germline V gene sequence: CDR1 MRHNA, CDR2 SNTAGT. V was pared by 6 bases and J by 3 bases, with 12 bases between. This CDR3 is 13 amino acids long. CDR3 bases: TGTGCCAGCAGCCCTCCTAATATCTACGAGCAGTACTTC. This codes for CASSPPNIYEQYF.

This clone was seen a single time. The chain joins TRBV25-1 to TRBJ1-4; D possibly corresponds to TRBD1 (6 bases). Trimming removed 6 bases from V and 6 bases from J, with 11 bases in between. This CDR3 spans 13 amino acids. CDR1 and CDR2 (germline): MGHDK, SYGVNS. CDR3 loop: CASRGGAYEKLFF. The CDR3 DNA reads TGTGCCAGCAGAGGGGGGGCATATGAAAAACTGTTTTTT.

This chain uses TRBV6-5 with TRBJ2-5; possible D gene TRBD1, 6 bases. Trimming removed 0 bases from V and 7 bases from J, with 18 bases in between. Germline V gene data show CDR1 as MNHEY and CDR2 as SVGAGI. This CDR3 is built from 16 residues. The CDR3 bases are TGTGCCAGCAGTTACTCGCTCAGGGGCTCCTTGTCGACCCAGTACTTC. The encoded protein is CASSYSLRGSLSTQYF.

CDR3 protein: CASSQDRNTEAFF. As DNA, the CDR3 is TGCGCCAGCAGCCAAGACAGGAACACTGAAGCTTTCTTT. The gene calls are TRBV4-3 and TRBJ1-1; D is unresolved. This CDR3 region has 13 residues. Germline V CDR1 and CDR2: LGHNA, YSLEER. Trimming took off 0 bases at V and 1 base at J, with 3 bases between the two ends.

The CDR3 DNA reads TGTGCCAGCAGCCAAGATTGGGCCCAGAAAAAACTGTTTTTT. Translating gives CASSQDWAQKKLFF. The V call is TRBV3-1 (or the pseudogene TRBV3-2), the J call TRBJ1-4; D is unclear. The CDR3 consists of 14 residues. V lost 0 bases, J lost 9 bases, and 11 bases lay in between. CDR1 LGHDT and CDR2 YNNKEL come from the germline V gene (reference sequence).

The chain recombines TRBV7-3 with TRBJ1-2; 12 bases are a match to TRBD1. The germline gives CDR1 SGHTA, CDR2 FQGTGA. The CDR3 extends over 13 amino acids. J was trimmed by 14 bases and V by 5 bases; bases with no gene match: 9. The CDR3 nucleotides read TGTGCCAGCAGCACCGGGACAGGGGGCTTGTCGACCTTC. Protein sequence: CASSTGTGGLSTF.

V is TRBV27 and J is TRBJ1-4; D not certain. The CDR3 loop spans 16 amino acids. Germline loops: CDR1 MNHEY, CDR2 SMNVEV (reference sequence). V dropped 2 bases and J dropped 0 bases, with 10 bases sitting between them. The CDR3 nucleotides read TGTGCCAGCAGTTTAACCGGGTCAGCAACTAATGAAAAACTGTTTTTT. Translated, it gives CASSLTGSATNEKLFF.

V and J are TRBV29-1 and TRBJ1-1; D may be TRBD1 (6 bases). The CDR3 loop spans 13 amino acids. CDR1 is SQVTM and CDR2 is ANQGSEA in the germline V gene. Deletions cut 6 bases from V and 2 bases from J, with 13 bases between. The CDR3 protein is CSVRVTGNTEAFF. As DNA, the CDR3 is TGCAGCGTGAGGGTGACAGGAAACACTGAAGCTTTCTTT.

The chain joins TRBV7-2 to TRBJ2-1, with D perhaps matching TRBD1 (5 bases). This CDR3 has 17 residues. Trimming took 2 bases from V and 6 from J, leaving 20 bases between them. Germline lookup yields CDR1 SGHTA and CDR2 FQGNSA. In nucleotides, the CDR3 is TGTGCCAGCAGCTTAAGGTGGGGTCAGGGAAAGCTCAATGAGCAGTTCTTC. This codes for CASSLRWGQGKLNEQFF.

The chain links TRBV5-8 to TRBJ1-6; D is uncertain. The V and J ends lost 2 bases and 11 bases respectively, with 14 bases between them. Germline V gene data show CDR1 as SGHTS and CDR2 as YDEGEE. This CDR3 region has 14 residues. DNA of the CDR3: TGTGCCAGCAGCTTACGGGTGGCCCAAACACCCCTCCACTTT. Amino acid sequence: CASSLRVAQTPLHF.

This clone was recorded only once. J is TRBJ2-1 and V is TRBV5-4; the D is unclear. The CDR3 runs to 16 residues. Looked up from germline, CDR1 is SGHNT and CDR2 is YYREEE (reference sequence). Trimming removed 4 bases from V and 4 bases from J, with 18 bases in between. CDR3 nucleotides: TGTGCCAGCAGCCCTACCCAAAGCGCGTATTACAATGAGCAGTTCTTC. The encoded protein is CASSPTQSAYYNEQFF.

This chain joins TRBV5-6 and TRBJ2-3; the match to TRBD2 covers 16 bases. Germline trimming cut 3 bases from V and 4 bases from J; bases unmatched to any gene: 8. The CDR3 totals 18 residues. CDR1 is SGHDT, CDR2 YYEEEE, per germline. CDR3 loop: CASSSGTSGGAFPDTQYF. In DNA, the CDR3 is TGTGCCAGCAGCTCCGGGACTAGCGGGGGGGCCTTTCCAGATACGCAGTATTTT.

The chain links TRBV18 to TRBJ2-3, with 9 bases that match TRBD1. CDR1 and CDR2 from the germline V gene are KGHSH and LQKENI. V dropped 8 bases and J dropped 6; count of bases not matched to a gene: 12. This CDR3 has 15 amino acids. The CDR3 spells CASAGTGPPPDTQYF. As DNA, the CDR3 is TGTGCCAGCGCCGGGACAGGGCCCCCTCCTGATACGCAGTATTTT.

V is TRBV5-1 and J is TRBJ1-2; D is uncertain. The germline V and J ends were trimmed by 1 base and 7 bases, with 11 bases remaining between them. From germline, CDR1 is SGHRS and CDR2 YFSETQ. This CDR3 region has 13 residues. The CDR3: CASSLMGEGGYTF. In DNA, the CDR3 is TGCGCCAGCAGCTTGATGGGAGAAGGTGGCTACACCTTC.

The V and J genes are TRBV12-5 and TRBJ2-3; TRBD2 matches at 8 bases. CDR1 is LGHNT, CDR2 FRNRAP, per germline. Germline trimming cut 10 bases from V and 4 bases from J; bases unmatched to any gene: 4. The CDR3 extends over 12 amino acids. The CDR3 bases are TGTGCTACCGCGGGGGGCTCAGATACGCAGTATTTT. Amino acid sequence: CATAGGSDTQYF.

The chain couples TRBV21-1 to TRBJ1-6; TRBD1 is taken as the D call from the table, unchecked against the DNA. TRBV21-1 is a recognized pseudogene. This CDR3 is built from 16 residues. In DNA form, the CDR3 reads TGTGCCAGCAGCAAGACCGGGACAGGGGGCGGGTCACCCCTCCACTTT. Encoded protein: CASSKTGTGGGSPLHF.

This clone was counted a single time. The CDR3 bases are TGTGCCAGCAGTTTACTAGGGACAGGGCGCACAGATACGCAGTATTTT. It translates to CASSLLGTGRTDTQYF. This rearrangement joins TRBV6-2 or TRBV6-3 to TRBJ2-3; the match to TRBD1 covers 9 bases. This CDR3 is built from 16 residues. V shed 4 bases, J shed 1 base, and the junction held 6 bases outside the gene matches. CDR1 and CDR2 from the germline V gene are MNHEY and SVGEGT.

This clone appeared a few times. This sequence joins TRBV5-4 and TRBJ1-5; D is unresolved. The CDR3 totals 12 residues. Germline assignment: CDR1 SGHNT and CDR2 YYREEE (reference sequence). With 0 bases removed from V and 9 bases from J, the gap between germline ends came to 7 bases. CDR3 amino acids: CASSLAAGPQHF. DNA of the CDR3: TGTGCCAGCAGCTTGGCCGCCGGGCCCCAGCATTTT.

V and J are TRBV5-6 and TRBJ2-7, with D perhaps matching TRBD2 (5 bases). The germline V gene encodes CDR1 SGHDT and CDR2 YYEEEE. The CDR3 runs to 16 residues. Trimming cost V 1 base and J 0 bases, with 14 bases left between them. The CDR3 sequence is CASSLLGGYHSYEQYF. Written as DNA, the CDR3 is TGTGCCAGCAGCTTGTTGGGCGGGTACCACTCCTACGAGCAGTACTTC.

J is TRBJ2-3 and V is TRBV7-6; 7 nucleotides line up with TRBD1. Germline V CDR1 and CDR2: SGHVS, FNYEAQ. V lost 5 bases and J lost 3; bases outside the gene matches: 8. The CDR3 spans 15 residues. The CDR3 bases are TGTGCCAGCAGCCATGTTGGGGGACAGACAGATACGCAGTATTTT. Residues: CASSHVGGQTDTQYF.